This paragraph covers one TCR beta chain sequence. This sample is drawn from a study of blood T cell repertoires in COVID-19. Profiling relied on immunoSEQ multiplex PCR, and the TCRdb table lists in-frame clones only, not all of them. The table includes 50,000 to 65,000 clones, more than 80% detected once. The sequenced sample was peripheral blood. The TCR sequence derives from a human donor in a cohort sampled during active COVID-19.

The CDR3 region has the DNA TGTGCCAGCAGCGTACGACTAGCGACTAGCACAGATACGCAGTATTTT. Translated, it gives CASSVRLATSTDTQYF. The chain is built from TRBV9 and TRBJ2-3, with 8 bases identical to TRBD2. Germline-derived CDR1 and CDR2 are SGDLS and YYNGEE. The CDR3 is 16 amino acids. The ends lost 1 base at V and 0 bases at J; junction bases unmatched: 4.